Listed below are T cell receptor beta chains from one sample, sequenced in a study of OX40 agonist ivuxolimab in advanced cancers. Profiling relied on immunoSEQ multiplex PCR, and the TCRdb table lists in-frame clones only, not all of them. The sample comprises 65,000 to 80,000 clones, roughly 90% of which are singletons, and 9.5% to 12% rests with the top ten. The sample consisted of CD4+ or CD8+ T cells sorted from blood, taken in a trial of the OX40 agonist ivuxolimab. These TCRs come from an adult with an advanced solid tumor such as melanoma, head and neck, liver or kidney cancer. CDR3s include the opening cysteine and the closing phenylalanine or tryptophan. The D gene is left open where the match is weak. A clone size is listed for some rows: how often the clone was seen (once, few, many), or a class if it is expanded.

D,size,J,V,CDR3,DNA
.,.,TRBJ2-1,TRBV14,CASSQVQSGTAFLEEQFF,TGTGCCAGCAGCCAAGTTCAATCCGGGACCGCATTTTTAGAAGAGCAGTTCTTC
TRBD1,once,TRBJ2-7,TRBV11-2,CASSAGQGGLYEQYF,TGTGCCAGCAGCGCCGGACAGGGGGGTCTGTACGAGCAGTACTTC
.,.,TRBJ2-4,TRBV5-1,CASSSQAGLRDIQYF,TGCGCCAGCAGCTCCCAGGCAGGGTTGAGGGACATTCAGTACTTC
TRBD2,.,TRBJ2-3,TRBV11-3,CASSSSSGGLTDTQYF,TGTGCCAGCAGCTCCTCTAGCGGGGGGCTCACAGATACGCAGTATTTT
.,.,TRBJ1-2,TRBV5-4,CASSSRVQVSNYGYTF,TGTGCCAGCAGCTCCCGGGTACAGGTTTCGAACTATGGCTACACCTTC
TRBD1,.,TRBJ2-2,TRBV9,CASSVGGTVNTGELFF,TGTGCCAGCAGCGTAGGAGGGACAGTTAACACCGGGGAGCTGTTTTTT
.,.,TRBJ2-7,TRBV5-1,CASGLTGVGNYEQYF,TGCGCCAGCGGCCTCACGGGGGTGGGTAATTACGAGCAGTACTTC
.,once,TRBJ2-7,TRBV7-8,CASKSSLQGEQYF,TGTGCCAGCAAAAGCTCCCTTCAAGGCGAGCAGTACTTC
.,.,TRBJ2-3,TRBV11-2,CASSLGGDGDTQYF,TGTGCCAGCAGCTTAGGGGGGGACGGGGATACGCAGTATTTT
TRBD1,.,TRBJ2-7,TRBV14,CASSQDERTGTYEQYF,TGTGCCAGCAGCCAAGATGAGAGGACAGGAACCTACGAGCAGTACTTC
.,.,TRBJ2-3,TRBV27,CASSFGPTDTQYF,TGTGCCAGCAGTTTTGGGCCCACAGATACGCAGTATTTT
TRBD1,.,TRBJ2-1,TRBV10-2,CASKGQPVRDEQFF,TGCGCCAGCAAGGGACAGCCCGTTAGGGATGAGCAGTTCTTC
.,many,TRBJ1-4,TRBV4-1,CASSQEGPGEEKLFF,TGCGCCAGCAGCCAAGAGGGGCCAGGGGAGGAAAAACTGTTTTTT
.,once,TRBJ2-6,TRBV23-1,CASSRESGANVLTF,TGCGCCAGCAGTCGGGAGTCTGGGGCCAACGTCCTGACTTTC
TRBD2,.,TRBJ2-2,TRBV29-1,CSVELAGGTGELFF,TGCAGCGTTGAATTGGCGGGGGGCACCGGGGAGCTGTTTTTT
.,.,TRBJ2-5,TRBV7-9,CASSFAPGRETQYF,TGTGCCAGCAGCTTCGCTCCGGGGAGGGAGACCCAGTACTTC
.,few,TRBJ1-1,TRBV9,CASSVGGETEAFF,TGTGCCAGCAGCGTCGGTGGTGAAACTGAAGCTTTCTTT
.,.,TRBJ2-7,TRBV7-9,CASSSETGPTPFSEQYF,TGTGCCAGCAGCTCCGAGACAGGCCCGACCCCCTTCTCCGAGCAGTACTTC
.,.,TRBJ1-1,TRBV19,CASSDSEEAEAFF,TGTGCCAGTAGCGACAGCGAGGAGGCTGAAGCTTTCTTT
.,.,TRBJ1-2,TRBV5-1,CGEPKGYGYTF,TGCGGCGAACCCAAGGGCTATGGCTACACCTTC
.,.,TRBJ1-2,TRBV5-1,CASSLTSAGNYGYTF,TGCGCCAGCAGCTTGACCTCGGCAGGGAACTATGGCTACACCTTC
.,once,TRBJ2-7,TRBV6-5,CASSYHRAYEQYF,TGTGCCAGCAGTTACCACAGAGCCTACGAGCAGTACTTC